This T cell receptor beta chain was sequenced for a study of T cell responses to AZD1222 COVID-19 vaccine. Study-wide findings and caveats: Baseline serostatus was positive in only 5 to 7 AZD1222 recipients. Clonal diversity may have been underestimated, and the donors were mostly white British, with more females than males. No repertoire was sampled before or during the peak T cell response, only after it. Spike was spanned by vaccine-associated CD4 TCRs, which were dominant at 160-218 and 743-854.

The CDR3 sequence is 14 residues long. The germline V gene encodes CDR1 SGHRS and CDR2 YFSETQ. With V trimmed by 2 bases and J by 7 bases, 8 bases remained unmatched. With regard to this clone: Its specificity is not known.

Using immunoSEQ multiplex PCR, the repertoire was profiled, and TCRdb retains in-frame clones only, with some absent. The repertoire has about 150,000 clones, approximately 91% of them found once; the top ten carry about 4.9%. The sample in question was peripheral blood, obtained 28 days after the second dose of the MenACWY control vaccine. The rearrangement links TRBV5-1 to TRBJ1-2, with 7 bases matching TRBD1. The origin of this receptor is an adult who received the MenACWY meningococcal vaccine as a control. CDR3 sequence reads: CASSFLDRESGYTF. The DNA for the CDR3 is TGCGCCAGCAGCTTTCTCGACAGGGAGAGTGGCTACACCTTC.